The clone carrying this TCR beta chain was found many times. Its specificity is not known. The source of the sample is a study of CD8 T cells in ankylosing spondylitis. The CDR3 sequence is 13 residues long. The germline V gene has CDR1 SQVTM and CDR2 ANQGSEA. The V end lost 7 bases, the J end lost 6 bases, and 16 bases lay between the germline ends. One entry per CDR3 protein results from TCRdb running MiXCR on the 5' RACE reads. The data hold about 210,000 distinct CDR3 sequences, with about 7% observed a single time. Study-level findings and limits: From matched ankylosing spondylitis synovial fluid, disease-linked clones were reportedly recovered at significantly enriched levels. The study identified a TCR beta motif of about eight highly homologous variants that appeared characteristic of ankylosing spondylitis blood. Disease-linked clones proved CD8+ and comparatively uncommon in peripheral blood. Earlier reports found some motif variants in synovial fluid and blood in reactive arthritis.

Sequenced material: blood, either unsorted or a sorted T cell fraction (not recorded which). The TCR comes from a male donor with ankylosing spondylitis. This sequence joins TRBV29-1 and TRBJ2-1, with TRBD2 as a possible D gene (6 bases). CDR3 in amino acids: CSGGTAKGNEQFF. The CDR3 DNA reads as TGCAGCGGAGGGACTGCCAAGGGCAATGAGCAGTTCTTC.